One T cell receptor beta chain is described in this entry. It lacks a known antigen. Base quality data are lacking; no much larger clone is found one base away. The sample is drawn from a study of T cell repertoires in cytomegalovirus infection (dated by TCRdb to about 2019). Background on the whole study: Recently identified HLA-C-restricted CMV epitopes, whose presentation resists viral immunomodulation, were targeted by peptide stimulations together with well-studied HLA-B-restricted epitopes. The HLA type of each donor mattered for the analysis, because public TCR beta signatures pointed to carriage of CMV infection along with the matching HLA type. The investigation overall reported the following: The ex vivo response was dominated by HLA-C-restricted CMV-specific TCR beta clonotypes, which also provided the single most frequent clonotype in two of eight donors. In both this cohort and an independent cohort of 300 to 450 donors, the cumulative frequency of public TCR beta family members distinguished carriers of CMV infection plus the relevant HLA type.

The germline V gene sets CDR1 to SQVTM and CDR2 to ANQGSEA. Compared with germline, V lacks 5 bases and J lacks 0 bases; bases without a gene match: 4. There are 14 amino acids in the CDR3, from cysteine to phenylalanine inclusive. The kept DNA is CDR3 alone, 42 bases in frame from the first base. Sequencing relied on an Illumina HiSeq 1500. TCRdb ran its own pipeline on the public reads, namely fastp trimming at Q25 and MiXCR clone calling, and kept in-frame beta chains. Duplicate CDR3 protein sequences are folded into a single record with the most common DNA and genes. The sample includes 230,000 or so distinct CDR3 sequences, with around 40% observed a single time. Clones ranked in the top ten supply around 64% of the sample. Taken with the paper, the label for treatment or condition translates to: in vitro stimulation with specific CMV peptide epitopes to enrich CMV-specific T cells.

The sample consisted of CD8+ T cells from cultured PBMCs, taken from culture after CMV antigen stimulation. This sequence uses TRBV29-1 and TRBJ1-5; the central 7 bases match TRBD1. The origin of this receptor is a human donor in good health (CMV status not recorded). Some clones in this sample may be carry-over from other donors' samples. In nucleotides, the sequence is TGCAGCGTTCCAGGACAGGCTAGCAATCAGCCCCAGCATTTT. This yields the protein CSVPGQASNQPQHF.